Below are 28 T cell receptor beta chains sequenced from a single sample in a study of post-analysis software for immune sequencing data. Whole-study results and caveats: In patients, about 5 TRBV segments were more frequent than in controls, with TRBV5-6, TRBV5-1 and TRBV20-1 among them.

Their antigens remain unidentified. Built from TCR beta cDNA, the libraries had unique molecular identifiers in them. TCRdb processed the PCR reads anew with MiXCR; each CDR3 protein has one entry. This table holds approximately 770,000 distinct CDR3 sequences, about 43% found once. Input material: blood. The receptors were gathered from a girl between 10 and 17 years old with multiple sclerosis.

The CDR3 loop reads CSARAGGSSYNEQYF. The CDR3 DNA sequence: TGCAGTGCTAGAGCTGGGGGGAGCTCCTACAATGAGCAGTACTTC. This chain connects TRBV20-1 to TRBJ2-5; D might be TRBD2 (6 bases). Germline loops: CDR1 DFQATT, CDR2 SNEGSKA (reference sequence). V lost 1 base, J lost 11 bases, and 23 bases lay in between. This CDR3 region has 15 residues.

J is TRBJ2-5 and V is TRBV6-1; maybe TRBD1 (5 bases). Germline V gene data show CDR1 as MNHNS and CDR2 as SASEGT. This CDR3 is built from 14 residues. Trimming pared 2 bases from V and 7 bases from J, leaving 14 bases between. CDR3 sequence reads: CASSEFKGKVTQYF. CDR3 nucleotide sequence: TGTGCCAGCAGTGAATTTAAGGGGAAGGTGACCCAGTACTTC.

This chain joins TRBV5-6 and TRBJ1-6, with a possible D match to TRBD1 (6 bases). The germline CDR1 and CDR2 sequences are SGHDT and YYEEEE. The CDR3 has 15 residues. Trimming took off 4 bases at V and 6 bases at J, with 14 bases between the two ends. CDR3 sequence: CASSPGAGGNSPLHF. The CDR3, as DNA: TGTGCCAGCAGCCCGGGGGCCGGGGGTAATTCACCCCTCCACTTT.

This clonotype was observed a few times. The rearrangement links TRBV20-1 to TRBJ1-5, with D possibly TRBD1 on 6 matching bases. The germline CDR1 and CDR2 sequences are DFQATT and SNEGSKA (reference sequence). Trimming took 6 bases from V and 4 from J, leaving 13 bases between them. This CDR3 is built from 13 residues. CDR3 DNA: TGCAGTGCCCCTAGTACAGGGAATCAGCCCCAGCATTTT. Translating it yields CSAPSTGNQPQHF.

The table lists this clonotype with a few counts. The J gene is TRBJ2-5, the V gene TRBV12-3 or TRBV12-4; 7 nucleotides match TRBD1. The J call may be faulty, since TRBJ2-7 better matches the DNA end. The CDR3 is 13 amino acids. This CDR3 reads CASTGDSRYEQYF. The CDR3 nucleotides read TGTGCCAGCACCGGGGACAGTCGGTACGAGCAGTACTTC.

V gene TRBV14 combines with J gene TRBJ2-4; 7 bases align to TRBD1. The DNA end favors TRBJ2-5, so the J call may be wrong. The CDR3 covers 16 residues. Germline V gene sequence: CDR1 SGHDN, CDR2 FVKESK. As DNA, the CDR3 is TGTGCCAGCAGCCAAGATTCGGACAGGCGAGGAGAGACCCAGTACTTC. This encodes CASSQDSDRRGETQYF.

The rearrangement links TRBV9 to TRBJ2-1, with 11 bases that match TRBD2. Per germline, CDR1 SGDLS and CDR2 YYNGEE. This CDR3 region has 17 residues. V lost 4 bases, J lost 4 bases, and 10 bases stayed unmatched. The DNA for the CDR3 is TGTGCCAGCAGCCTCGACCGACTAGCGGGAACTTACAATGAGCAGTTCTTC. Residues: CASSLDRLAGTYNEQFF. The full variable domain, its missing parts supplied by reference TRBV9 and TRBJ2-1, is DSGVTQTPKHLITATGQRVTLRCSPRSGDLSVYWYQQSLDQGLQFLIQYYNGEERAKGNILERFSAQQFPDLHSELNLSSLELGDSALYFCASSLDRLAGTYNEQFFGPGTRLTVL.

This clonotype was seen a handful of times. The chain's CDR3 is CASTLPGRRAQETQYF. CDR3 in DNA: TGTGCCAGCACTCTTCCGGGACGGAGAGCCCAAGAGACCCAGTACTTC. The J gene is TRBJ2-5, the V gene TRBV6-2 or TRBV6-3, with D tentatively TRBD1 or TRBD2 (5 bases each). Trimming took off 7 bases at V and 1 base at J, with 19 bases between the two ends. The CDR3 runs 16 residues. The V gene's germline CDR1 is MNHEY and CDR2 SVGEGT.

This clonotype was seen only a few times. A much larger clone sits a single nucleotide away, making a read error possible. The rearrangement links TRBV7-2 to TRBJ2-5; the match to TRBD2 covers 9 bases. The V gene's germline CDR1 is SGHTA and CDR2 FQGNSA. J lost 11 bases, V lost 1 base, and 11 bases had no gene match. CDR3 size: 15 residues. DNA of the CDR3: TGTGCCAGCAGCTTAGGGCTAGCGGGATACAATGAGCAGTACTTC. This translates into CASSLGLAGYNEQYF.

The chain links TRBV20-1 to TRBJ2-5; 8 bases are a match to TRBD2. This CDR3 is built from 18 residues. Germline lookup yields CDR1 DFQATT and CDR2 SNEGSKA (reference sequence). After removal of 0 bases from V and 4 bases from J, the junction contained 16 bases not matched to a gene. CDR3 residues: CSARDGSGGTLGRETQYF. As DNA, the CDR3 is TGCAGTGCTAGAGATGGATCGGGAGGGACACTGGGGCGAGAGACCCAGTACTTC.

This clonotype was counted only a few times. The V gene is TRBV4-2, the J gene TRBJ2-4; D perhaps matches TRBD1 (6 bases). TRBJ2-7 matches the DNA end more closely, so the J call is doubtful. CDR1 is LGHNA, CDR2 YNFKEQ, per germline. The CDR3 has 15 residues. The CDR3 reads CASSQGDRDIDEQYF. Written as DNA, the CDR3 is TGTGCCAGCAGCCAAGGGGATCGGGACATCGACGAGCAGTACTTC.

The chain recombines TRBV7-6 with TRBJ2-1; D remains unclear. Trimming took 5 bases from V and 3 from J, leaving 8 bases between them. Germline CDR1 reads SGHVS; CDR2 reads FNYEAQ. The CDR3 runs to 13 residues. The CDR3 region has the DNA TGTGCCAGCAGCCGATATGGCTACAATGAGCAGTTCTTC. Protein: CASSRYGYNEQFF.

The V call is TRBV7-8, the J call TRBJ2-7, with 8 bases that match TRBD1. The J call may not be correct, given that the DNA end is closer to TRBJ2-5. This CDR3 has 14 amino acids. CDR1 and CDR2 (germline): SGHVS, FQNEAQ. The CDR3 is CASSWTGTEETQYF. CDR3 coding DNA: TGTGCCAGCAGCTGGACAGGGACGGAAGAGACCCAGTACTTC.

This clonotype was seen more than once but under ten times. The V gene is TRBV6-5, the J gene TRBJ1-6; D is uncertain. This CDR3 is built from 13 residues. V was shortened by 7 bases and J by 7 bases, with 11 bases between the two germline ends. Germline CDR1 reads MNHEY; CDR2 reads SVGAGI. The CDR3 loop reads CASTAGANSPLHF. The CDR3 bases are TGTGCCAGCACCGCCGGAGCCAATTCACCCCTCCACTTT.

This clonotype was seen only a few times. The J gene is TRBJ2-2, the V gene TRBV10-3; TRBD1 aligns across 9 bases. With V trimmed by 4 bases and J by 6 bases, 3 bases remained unmatched. CDR1 is ENHRY and CDR2 is SYGVKD in the germline V gene. The CDR3 runs to 14 residues. The CDR3 DNA sequence: TGTGCCATCAGTGTGGGACAGGGTGCCGGGGAGCTGTTTTTT. Translating it yields CAISVGQGAGELFF.

The genes are TRBV12-3 or TRBV12-4 and TRBJ1-5; tentatively, D is TRBD1 (5 bases). Deletions cut 0 bases from V and 9 bases from J, with 9 bases between. The CDR3 sequence is 13 residues long. DNA for the CDR3: TGTGCCAGCAGTTTAGCCCCGGGGGGGCCCCAGCATTTT. Translated: CASSLAPGGPQHF.

The V and J genes are TRBV28 and TRBJ2-5; 7 nucleotides line up with TRBD1. The DNA end is a closer match to TRBJ2-7, so the J assignment may be wrong. The germline V gene has CDR1 MDHEN and CDR2 SYDVKM. The CDR3 is made up of 16 amino acids. The CDR3 nucleotides read TGTGCCAGCAGTTTGACCCGACAGGGTTTACACTACGAGCAGTACTTC. Translation: CASSLTRQGLHYEQYF.

The chain recombines TRBV7-8 with TRBJ2-7; TRBD1 is a possible D gene (6 bases). Germline CDR1 SGHVS, CDR2 FQNEAQ. V was clipped by 4 bases and J by 7 bases, with 17 bases between them. The CDR3 length is 14 residues. The CDR3 region is CASSWGRGSWEQYF. The CDR3 coding sequence is TGTGCCAGCAGCTGGGGCAGGGGTAGTTGGGAGCAGTACTTC.

This clonotype appeared once. This sequence joins TRBV29-1 and TRBJ2-1; D perhaps matches TRBD2 (6 bases). The CDR3 spans 15 residues. Germline V gene lookup returns CDR1 SQVTM and CDR2 ANQGSEA. Trimming left V 2 bases short and J 7 bases short, with 18 bases between. As DNA, the CDR3 is TGCAGCGTTGAACATCCGACGGGAGAATTAAATGAGCAGTTCTTC. The encoded protein is CSVEHPTGELNEQFF.

The chain carries TRBV6-5 and TRBJ2-7; 8 bases are shared with TRBD2. CDR1 and CDR2 from the germline V gene are MNHEY and SVGAGI. The junction had 10 bases not matched to a gene; V was cut back by 6 bases and J by 0 bases. The CDR3 contains 16 residues. CDR3 sequence (DNA): TGTGCCAGCAGCCACCCTAGCGGGCAGAGCTCCTACGAGCAGTACTTC. Translation: CASSHPSGQSSYEQYF.

This clonotype was recorded once. This chain connects TRBV18 to TRBJ2-5; tentative D call: TRBD1 (6 bases). V was shortened by 3 bases and J by 1 base, with 9 bases between the two germline ends. The CDR3 extends over 14 amino acids. Germline loops: CDR1 KGHSH, CDR2 LQKENI. CDR3 in amino acids: CASSPSGAQETQYF. DNA of the CDR3: TGTGCCAGCTCACCCTCAGGGGCCCAAGAGACCCAGTACTTC.

This clonotype was recorded a few times. The V call is TRBV7-2, the J call TRBJ2-3; tentatively, D is TRBD2 (5 bases). The V and J ends lost 7 bases and 1 base respectively, with 18 bases between them. CDR1 SGHTA and CDR2 FQGNSA come from the germline V gene. The CDR3 runs to 16 residues. CDR3 DNA: TGTGCCAGCACCCGTGGCGGTCCCGGGGGCACAGATACGCAGTATTTT. Translated, it gives CASTRGGPGGTDTQYF. The entire variable domain, with the rest obtained from reference TRBV7-2 and TRBJ2-3, is as follows: GAGVSQSPSNKVTEKGKDVELRCDPISGHTALYWYRQSLGQGLEFLIYFQGNSAPDKSGLPSDRFSAERTGGSVSTLTIQRTQQEDSAVYLCASTRGGPGGTDTQYFGPGTRLTVL.

This chain connects TRBV24-1 to TRBJ2-4, with a tentative D call TRBD1 (6 bases). The V end was cut by 4 bases, the J end by 13 bases, with 25 bases between. The CDR3 is made up of 16 amino acids. Germline lookup yields CDR1 KGHDR and CDR2 SFDVKD. The CDR3 loop is CATSDYDSTGSYEQYF. In nucleotides, the CDR3 is TGTGCCACCAGTGACTATGACTCGACAGGCTCCTACGAACAGTACTTC.

This clonotype was seen only a few times. The V gene is TRBV7-2, the J gene TRBJ2-1, with TRBD2 identical over 14 bases. The J segment lost 3 bases and the V segment lost 0 bases, leaving 7 bases of the junction unmatched. Germline V gives CDR1 SGHTA, CDR2 FQGNSA. The CDR3 covers 19 residues. CDR3 nucleotide sequence: TGTGCCAGCAGCTTAGCGAAGACTAGCGGGAGGGCCGACTACAATGAGCAGTTCTTC. It translates to CASSLAKTSGRADYNEQFF.

This chain links TRBV30 with TRBJ2-6; tentative D call: TRBD1 (5 bases). The V gene's germline CDR1 is GTSNPN and CDR2 SVGIG (reference sequence). The CDR3 has 13 residues. V lost 6 bases, J lost 1 base, and 7 bases lay in between. The CDR3 loop reads CACRGSGANVLTF. CDR3 sequence (DNA): TGTGCCTGTAGGGGTTCTGGGGCCAACGTCCTGACTTTC.

This clonotype was seen only a few times. The chain recombines TRBV7-9 with TRBJ1-2; 10 nucleotides align to TRBD1. V shed 3 bases and J 4 bases; nucleotides not matched to a gene: 5. There are 15 residues in the CDR3. Per the germline V gene, CDR1 is SEHNR and CDR2 is FQNEAQ (reference sequence). This CDR3 reads CASSFLGQGTYGYTF. CDR3 nucleotides: TGTGCCAGCAGCTTCCTGGGACAGGGGACCTATGGCTACACCTTC.

This chain links TRBV29-1 with TRBJ2-1, with 13 nucleotides matching TRBD2. The trim removed 7 bases at V and 8 bases at J, leaving 5 bases unmatched. Per the germline V gene, CDR1 is SQVTM and CDR2 is ANQGSEA. There are 13 residues in the CDR3. CDR3 DNA: TGCAGCGCTGGGACTAGCGGGGCCGATGAGCAGTTCTTC. It encodes CSAGTSGADEQFF.

Details on this clonotype: This may be a read error: a much more frequent sequence differs by one nucleotide. V and J are TRBV5-1 and TRBJ1-2; the D is unclear. V was shortened by 0 bases and J by 1 base, with 4 bases between the two germline ends. The germline gives CDR1 SGHRS, CDR2 YFSETQ. The CDR3 consists of 13 residues. CDR3 amino acids: CASSLGDNYGYTF. The CDR3 DNA sequence: TGCGCCAGCAGCTTGGGGGATAACTATGGCTACACCTTC.